This entry concerns a single TCR beta chain. Its antigen remains unknown. This entry is derived from a study of post-analysis software for immune sequencing data. Overall study: Several disease courses (relapsing-remitting, secondary progressive and progressive-relapsing) of multiple sclerosis were included.

V trimming: 6 bases; J trimming: 10 bases; junction bases outside the gene matches: 8. This CDR3 has 13 residues. Study-wide findings and caveats: With TRBV5-6, TRBV5-1 and TRBV20-1 included, about five TRBV segments were more frequent in patients than in controls. Under the F measure, samples that were prepared in one batch clustered strongly together. Diversity measured as normalized Chao1 was significantly lower in multiple sclerosis patients than in controls.

Unique molecular identifiers were carried by the TCR beta cDNA libraries. The source material, about 0.95 to 11 million T cells, gave rise to 450,000 to 550,000 cDNA molecules. Using its own MiXCR run on the PCR reads, TCRdb lists one record per CDR3 protein. The data contain roughly 800,000 distinct CDR3 sequences, roughly 29% of them seen just once; the ten biggest clones take up around 0.56%. This chain joins TRBV12-3 or TRBV12-4 and TRBJ2-1; 8 nucleotides match TRBD2. The sequence derives from a girl between 5 and 17 years old with multiple sclerosis. The sample was blood. The CDR3 loop reads CASSLGLAPEQFF. CDR3 nucleotide sequence: TGTGCCAGCAGCCTCGGACTAGCCCCCGAGCAGTTCTTC.